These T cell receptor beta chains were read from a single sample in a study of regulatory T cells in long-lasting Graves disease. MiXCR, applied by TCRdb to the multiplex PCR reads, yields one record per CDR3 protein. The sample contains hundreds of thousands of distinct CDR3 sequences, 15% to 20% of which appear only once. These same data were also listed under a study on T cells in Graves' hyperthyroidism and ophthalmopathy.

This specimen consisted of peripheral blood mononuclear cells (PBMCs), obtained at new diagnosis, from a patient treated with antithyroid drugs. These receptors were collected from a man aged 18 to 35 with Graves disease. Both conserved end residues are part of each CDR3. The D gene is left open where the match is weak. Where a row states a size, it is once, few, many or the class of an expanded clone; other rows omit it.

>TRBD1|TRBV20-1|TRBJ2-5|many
CSARDTGEFETQYF
TGCAGTGCTAGAGACACAGGGGAGTTTGAGACCCAGTACTTC
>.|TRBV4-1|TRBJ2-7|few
CASSQVRLEGPMGYEQYF
TGCGCCAGCAGCCAAGTACGGCTAGAGGGGCCGATGGGCTACGAGCAGTACTTC
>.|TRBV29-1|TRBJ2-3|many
CSGGGHSDTQYF
TGCAGCGGTGGGGGGCACTCAGATACGCAGTATTTT
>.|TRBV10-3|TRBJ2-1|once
CAISESVNEQFF
TGTGCCATCAGTGAGTCCGTTAATGAGCAGTTCTTC
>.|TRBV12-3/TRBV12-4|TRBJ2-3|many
CASSLGQARDTQYF
TGTGCCAGCAGTTTAGGACAGGCCAGGGATACGCAGTATTTT
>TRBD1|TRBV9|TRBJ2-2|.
CASSAGTGVTGELFF
TGTGCCAGCAGTGCCGGGACAGGGGTCACCGGGGAGCTGTTTTTT
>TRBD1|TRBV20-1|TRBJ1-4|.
CSARWQGVSEKLFF
TGCAGTGCTAGATGGCAGGGGGTTTCGGAAAAACTGTTTTTT
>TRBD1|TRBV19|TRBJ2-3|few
CASSFGLGTGIGTDTQYF
TGTGCCAGTAGTTTTGGTCTCGGGACAGGGATAGGCACAGATACGCAGTATTTT
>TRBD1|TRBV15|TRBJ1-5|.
CATSNQGGRQPQHF
TGTGCCACCAGCAACCAGGGGGGACGGCAGCCCCAGCATTTT
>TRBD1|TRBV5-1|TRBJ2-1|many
CASSHDRATYNEQFF
TGCGCCAGCAGCCATGACAGGGCCACCTACAATGAGCAGTTCTTC
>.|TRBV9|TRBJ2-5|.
CASSVGGAGETQYF
TGTGCCAGCAGCGTAGGCGGGGCGGGAGAGACCCAGTACTTC
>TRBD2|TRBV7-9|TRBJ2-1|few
CASSLAGLATSYNEQFF
TGTGCCAGCAGCTTAGCAGGACTAGCGACCTCCTACAATGAGCAGTTCTTC
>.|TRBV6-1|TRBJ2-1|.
CASSSSGLNEQFF
TGTGCCAGCAGCTCAAGCGGACTCAATGAGCAGTTCTTC
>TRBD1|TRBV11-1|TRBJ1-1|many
CASSPGGEAFF
TGTGCCAGCAGCCCAGGGGGAGAAGCTTTCTTT